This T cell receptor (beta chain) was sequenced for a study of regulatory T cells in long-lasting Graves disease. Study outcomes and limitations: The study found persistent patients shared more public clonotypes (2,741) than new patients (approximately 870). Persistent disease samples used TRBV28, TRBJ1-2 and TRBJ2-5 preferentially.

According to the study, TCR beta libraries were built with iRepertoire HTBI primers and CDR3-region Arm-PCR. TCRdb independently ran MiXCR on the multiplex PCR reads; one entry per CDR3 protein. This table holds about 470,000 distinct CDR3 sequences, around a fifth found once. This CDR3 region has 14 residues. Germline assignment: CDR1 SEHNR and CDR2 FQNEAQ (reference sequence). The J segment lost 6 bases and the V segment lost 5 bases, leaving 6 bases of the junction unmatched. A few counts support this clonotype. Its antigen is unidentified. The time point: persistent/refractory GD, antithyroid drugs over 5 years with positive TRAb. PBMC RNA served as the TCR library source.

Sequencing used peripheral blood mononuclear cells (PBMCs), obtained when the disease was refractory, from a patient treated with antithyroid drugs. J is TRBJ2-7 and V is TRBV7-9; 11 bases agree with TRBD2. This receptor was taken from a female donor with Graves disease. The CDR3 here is CASSTLAGGLEQYF. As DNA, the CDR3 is TGTGCCAGCAGCACATTAGCGGGGGGGCTCGAGCAGTACTTC.